The following is a T cell receptor (beta chain) sequence with its context. Per the germline V gene, CDR1 is SEHNR and CDR2 is FQNEAQ (reference sequence). The length of the CDR3 is 14 residues. Trimming left V 3 bases short and J 2 bases short, with 9 bases between. Here immunoSEQ multiplex PCR was the method, and the copy in TCRdb shows in-frame clones only, minus some. Counted here are some 71,000 clones, roughly 88% occurring once; the ten biggest clones make up 1.5% to 2%. The data derive from a study of blood T cell repertoires in COVID-19. Input material: peripheral blood. This clonotype was sampled from a man between 25 and 39 years old with acute or convalescent COVID-19. The rearrangement links TRBV7-9 to TRBJ2-3; D perhaps matches TRBD2 (5 bases). Here the CDR3 DNA reads TGTGCCAGCAGCTTCACACTAGACACAGATACGCAGTATTTT. As protein: CASSFTLDTDTQYF.